This T cell receptor (beta chain) was sequenced during a study of blood T cell repertoires in COVID-19. Across the whole study: From the United States, Italy and Spain came samples of acute and convalescent COVID-19. The analysed material was cDNA or gDNA that came from T cells, B-cell-depleted T cells, or PBMCs.

The CDR3 has 13 residues. The germline V and J ends were trimmed by 4 bases and 1 base, with 7 bases remaining between them. In the original workflow: Reference gene primer amplification gave nucleated cell count estimates. TCRdb keeps only in-frame clones here, not all; method: immunoSEQ multiplex PCR. V and J calls and clone size are as listed in that table; D and trimming were resolved from the DNA. The sample lists 250,000 to 350,000 clones; about nine tenths were seen once. This TCR derives from a woman in her 30s with active or convalescent COVID-19. The sequenced sample was peripheral blood. The V and J genes are TRBV12-3 or TRBV12-4 and TRBJ1-1; D is unresolved. The CDR3 sequence: CASSSGSNTEAFF. In DNA form, the CDR3 reads TGTGCCAGCAGTTCAGGCTCGAACACTGAAGCTTTCTTT.